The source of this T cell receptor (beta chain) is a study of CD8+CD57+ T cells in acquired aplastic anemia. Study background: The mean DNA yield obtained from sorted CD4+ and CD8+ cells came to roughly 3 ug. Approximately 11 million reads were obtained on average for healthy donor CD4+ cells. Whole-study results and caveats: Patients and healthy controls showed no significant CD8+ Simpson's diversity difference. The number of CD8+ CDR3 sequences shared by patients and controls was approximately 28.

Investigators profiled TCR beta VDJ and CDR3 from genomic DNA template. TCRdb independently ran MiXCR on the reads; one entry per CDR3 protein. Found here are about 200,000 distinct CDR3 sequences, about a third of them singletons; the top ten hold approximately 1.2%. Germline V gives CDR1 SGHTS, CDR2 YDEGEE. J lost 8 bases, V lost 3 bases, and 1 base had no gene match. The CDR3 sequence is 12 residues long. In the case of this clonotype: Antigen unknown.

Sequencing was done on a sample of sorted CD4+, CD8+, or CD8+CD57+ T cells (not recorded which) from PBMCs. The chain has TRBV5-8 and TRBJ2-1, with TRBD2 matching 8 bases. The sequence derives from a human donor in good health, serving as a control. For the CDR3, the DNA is TGTGCCAGCAGCTCGGGGGGGGATGAGCAGTTCTTC. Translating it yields CASSSGGDEQFF.